This T cell receptor (beta chain) was recovered during a study of Tregs in tolerant kidney transplant recipients. Profiling relied on immunoSEQ multiplex PCR, and the TCRdb table lists in-frame clones only, not all of them. Here the sample spans some 240,000 clones, more than 65% being singletons. This clone showed up just once. Its target is not known. The CDR3 covers 13 residues. Germline assignment: CDR1 KGHSH and CDR2 LQKENI. The V end lost 3 bases, the J end lost 4 bases, and 10 bases lay between the germline ends. Overall study findings and caveats: Biological reproducibility was not directly addressed in this study.

V and J are TRBV18 and TRBJ2-7, with D possibly TRBD1 on 5 matching bases. Sample: CD4+ T cells from blood. The clonotype originates from a human donor in good health. The CDR3 sequence is CASSPTVLYEQYF. The CDR3 region has the DNA TGTGCCAGCTCACCGACAGTCCTATACGAGCAGTACTTC.